The T cell receptor beta chain under discussion was sequenced for a study of cytomegalovirus exposure and HLA in healthy donors. The CDR3 has 18 amino acids. Trimming at V came to 6 bases and at J to 0 bases, leaving 12 bases not matched to a gene. Germline loops: CDR1 SNHLY, CDR2 FYNNEI. PCR was performed using 60 Vbeta and 13 Jbeta primers. Repertoires were generated with immunoSEQ multiplex PCR, while TCRdb's copy carries only in-frame clones and drops some. The sample lists some 140,000 clones, more than 70% occurring once. The specimen sequenced was PBMCs. This chain links TRBV2 with TRBJ2-3, with 10 bases that match TRBD2. This clonotype originated in a woman aged 40 to 49 in good health and CMV-seropositive. CDR3 amino acids: CASRNRASGRPSTDTQYF. The CDR3 DNA is TGTGCCAGCAGGAATAGGGCTAGCGGGAGACCTAGCACAGATACGCAGTATTTT. Using reference TRBV2 and TRBJ2-3 for the parts outside the CDR3, the full variable domain is EPEVTQTPSHQVTQMGQEVILRCVPISNHLYFYWYRQILGQKVEFLVSFYNNEISEKSEIFDDQFSVERPDGSNFTLKIRSTKLEDSAMYFCASRNRASGRPSTDTQYFGPGTRLTVL.